The 13 T cell receptor beta chains listed next were all sequenced from one sample in a study of T cells in women clearing cervical HPV infection. The assay was immunoSEQ multiplex PCR, and TCRdb's table has in-frame clones only and misses some. This table lists around 44,000 clones. The sample was blood buffy coat. These receptors originate from a woman aged 18-70 years with a cervical HPV16 infection that either progressed to CIN3+ or cleared (not recorded which).

Points on this clone: The observed sequence ends 3 residues before the CDR3 terminus, with the missing tail filled in from the germline J gene. V gene TRBV20-1 combines with J gene TRBJ2-1; TRBD1 is a possible D gene (5 bases). With 6 bases removed from V and 4 bases from J, the gap between germline ends came to 10 bases. The V gene's germline CDR1 is DFQATT and CDR2 SNEGSKA (reference sequence). The length of the CDR3 is 12 residues. The covered CDR3 bases are TGCAGTGCCCCGACAGATTACAATGAG. Its translation: CSAPTDYNE. The entire CDR3 sequence reads CSAPTDYNEQFF.

The sequenced CDR3 bases are TGTGCCAGTAGTATGGCGGGGTACAATGAG. It translates to CASSMAGYNE. The entire CDR3 is CASSMAGYNEQFF. This rearrangement joins TRBV19 to TRBJ2-1; D is perhaps TRBD2 (6 bases). The DNA ends 3 residues before the CDR3 does, and the rest of the CDR3 is filled in from the germline J gene. The ends were cut back, 3 bases at V and 4 bases at J, with 7 bases in the middle. Germline V gene data show CDR1 as LNHDA and CDR2 as SQIVND (reference sequence). The CDR3 runs to 13 residues.

Comment on this clone: The read falls 3 residues short of the CDR3 end, and the missing part is taken from the germline J gene. V gene TRBV7-8 combines with J gene TRBJ2-1, with TRBD2 identical over 10 bases. Germline V gene lookup returns CDR1 SGHVS and CDR2 FQNEAQ. The junction had 3 bases not matched to a gene; V was cut back by 1 base and J by 3 bases. CDR3 length equals 16 residues. The sequenced CDR3 bases are TGTGCCAGCAGCTTAGTTCCTAGCGGGAGCTACAATGAG. Encoded protein: CASSLVPSGSYNE. The full CDR3 is CASSLVPSGSYNEQFF.

Regarding this clone: The read is 3 residues too short to cover the CDR3 end, so that end is filled in from the germline J gene. The chain carries TRBV28 and TRBJ2-3; 7 nucleotides agree with TRBD1. The germline V gene encodes CDR1 MDHEN and CDR2 SYDVKM. V shed 1 base, J shed 0 bases, and the junction held 7 bases outside the gene matches. This CDR3 comprises 17 residues. The CDR3 loop is CASSLFTTGRSTDTQYF. CDR3 DNA (partial): TGTGCCAGCAGTTTATTCACGACAGGGCGAAGCACAGATACG.

With respect to this clone: The read ends 3 residues shy of where the CDR3 ends; the end is completed using the germline J gene. This chain joins TRBV5-1 and TRBJ1-5, with D hard to call. Germline CDR1 SGHRS, CDR2 YFSETQ. Trimming stripped 0 bases from V and 3 bases from J, with 7 bases between. CDR3 length: 14 residues. This CDR3 reads CASSLGQDNQPQHF. The part of the CDR3 DNA that was read is TGCGCCAGCAGCTTGGGGCAGGACAATCAGCCC.

The CDR3 is CASSPYRGANEKLFF. CDR3 bases read: TGTGCCAGCAGTCCCTACAGGGGGGCTAATGAAAAA. The chain uses TRBV12-3 or TRBV12-4 and TRBJ1-4, with 8 bases lining up with TRBD1. Sequencing ends 3 residues short of the CDR3 end; the germline J gene provides the rest. This CDR3 is built from 15 residues. With 5 bases clipped from V and 3 bases from J, the junction kept 5 bases outside the gene matches.

Points on this clone: The read is 3 residues too short to cover the CDR3 end, so that end is filled in from the germline J gene. The V gene is TRBV19, the J gene TRBJ2-5; 8 nucleotides match TRBD1. CDR1 is LNHDA, CDR2 SQIVND, per germline (reference sequence). The junction had 3 bases not matched to a gene; V was cut back by 5 bases and J by 1 base. The CDR3 sequence is 14 residues long. The CDR3 here is CASSVGQGQETQYF. The part of the CDR3 DNA that was read is TGTGCCAGTAGTGTAGGACAGGGCCAAGAGACC.

As concerns this clone: The DNA ends 3 residues before the CDR3 does, and the rest of the CDR3 is filled in from the germline J gene. This chain connects TRBV5-4 to TRBJ2-1; tentatively, D is TRBD2 (6 bases). From germline, CDR1 is SGHNT and CDR2 YYREEE (reference sequence). Trimming pared 4 bases from V and 0 bases from J, leaving 11 bases between. The CDR3 length is 15 residues. The CDR3 is CASSPSGFSYNEQFF. Incomplete CDR3 DNA: TGTGCCAGCAGCCCCAGCGGGTTCTCCTACAATGAG. Supplemented by reference TRBV5-4 and TRBJ2-1, the full variable domain reads ETGVTQSPTHLIKTRGQQVTLRCSSQSGHNTVSWYQQALGQGPQFIFQYYREEENGRGNFPPRFSGLQFPNYSSELNVNALELDDSALYLCASSPSGFSYNEQFFGPGTRLTVL.

As concerns this clone: The sequence runs out 3 residues before the end of the CDR3; the remainder is reconstructed from the germline J gene. This chain connects TRBV9 to TRBJ2-3, with D perhaps TRBD2 (5 bases). This CDR3 is 16 amino acids long. Germline CDR1 is SGDLS and CDR2 is YYNGEE. V was clipped by 4 bases and J by 3 bases, with 18 bases between them. This chain's CDR3 is CASSKRAQISTDTQYF. CDR3 DNA, as far as it was read: TGTGCCAGCAGCAAGAGGGCCCAGATCAGTACAGATACG.

In the case of this clone: The read halts 3 residues ahead of the CDR3 end, with the missing end drawn from the germline J gene. The V gene is TRBV29-1, the J gene TRBJ2-5; 8 nucleotides line up with TRBD1. Germline assignment: CDR1 SQVTM and CDR2 ANQGSEA. This CDR3 comprises 15 residues. J was trimmed by 5 bases and V by 1 base; bases with no gene match: 9. The CDR3 DNA, read in part, is TGCAGCGTTGAAGTGCCGGGACAGGCTCGGGAGACC. Its protein is CSVEVPGQARET. The CDR3 in full is CSVEVPGQARETQYF.

Regarding this clone: The read terminates 3 residues before the CDR3 end, so the remaining end is supplied by the germline J gene. This chain connects TRBV6-1 to TRBJ2-1; 8 bases agree with TRBD2. V lost 4 bases and J lost 9; bases outside the gene matches: 11. Looked up from germline, CDR1 is MNHNS and CDR2 is SASEGT. CDR3 length equals 15 residues. The CDR3 sequence is CASSGWAGGGGEQFF. The CDR3 bases that were read are TGTGCCAGCAGTGGGTGGGCGGGGGGAGGGGGTGAG.

A word on this clone: The CDR3 end is not reached by the read, which stops 3 residues before it; the germline J gene fills it in. The V gene is TRBV28, the J gene TRBJ1-5, with TRBD1 matching over 8 bases. The J segment lost 5 bases and the V segment lost 4 bases, leaving 10 bases of the junction unmatched. The CDR3 is made up of 16 amino acids. CDR1 MDHEN and CDR2 SYDVKM come from the germline V gene. CDR3 protein: CASSSPGQGRHQPQHF. The CDR3 bases that were read are TGTGCCAGCAGTTCCCCCGGACAGGGTCGTCATCAGCCC.

A word on this clone: Read sequence stops 3 residues before the CDR3 end, and the germline J gene provides the missing end. V and J are TRBV2 and TRBJ1-3, with 9 bases fitting TRBD1. Germline V gene data show CDR1 as SNHLY and CDR2 as FYNNEI. The length of the CDR3 is 15 residues. J gave up 2 bases and V 3 bases, and 2 bases lay outside the gene matches. CDR3 bases read: TGTGCCAGCAGTGACCGGACAGGGGCTGGAAACACC. As protein: CASSDRTGAGNT. The complete CDR3 reads CASSDRTGAGNTIYF. Using reference TRBV2 and TRBJ1-3 for the parts outside the CDR3, the full variable domain is EPEVTQTPSHQVTQMGQEVILRCVPISNHLYFYWYRQILGQKVEFLVSFYNNEISEKSEIFDDQFSVERPDGSNFTLKIRSTKLEDSAMYFCASSDRTGAGNTIYFGEGSWLTVV.